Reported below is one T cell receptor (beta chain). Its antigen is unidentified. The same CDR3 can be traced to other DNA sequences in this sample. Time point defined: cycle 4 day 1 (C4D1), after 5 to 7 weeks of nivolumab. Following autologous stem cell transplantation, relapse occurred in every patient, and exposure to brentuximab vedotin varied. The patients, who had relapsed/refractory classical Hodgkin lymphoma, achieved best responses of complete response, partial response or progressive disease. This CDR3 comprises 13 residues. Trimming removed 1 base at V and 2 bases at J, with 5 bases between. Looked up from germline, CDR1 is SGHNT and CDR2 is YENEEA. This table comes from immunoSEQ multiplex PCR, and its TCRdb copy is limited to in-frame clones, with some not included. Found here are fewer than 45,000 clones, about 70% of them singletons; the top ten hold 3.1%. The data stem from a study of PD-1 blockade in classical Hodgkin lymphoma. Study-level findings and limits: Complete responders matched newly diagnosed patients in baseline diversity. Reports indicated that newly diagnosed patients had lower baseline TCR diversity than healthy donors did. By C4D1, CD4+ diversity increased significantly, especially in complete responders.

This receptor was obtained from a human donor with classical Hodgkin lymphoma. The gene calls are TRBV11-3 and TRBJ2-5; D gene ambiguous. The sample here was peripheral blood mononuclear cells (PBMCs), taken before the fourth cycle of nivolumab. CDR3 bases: TGTGCCAGCAGCTTAGGCCTACAAGAGACCCAGTACTTC. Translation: CASSLGLQETQYF.